Presented here are 16 T cell receptor beta chains from one specimen sequenced in a study of blood T cell repertoires in COVID-19. Sequencing was performed with immunoSEQ multiplex PCR; in TCRdb, only in-frame clones are kept and a portion is missing. The table has about 220,000 clones, around 80% seen once; the top ten hold 5.1%. The sequenced sample consisted of peripheral blood. The receptors come from a woman in her fifties or sixties who had recovered from COVID-19.

V gene TRBV6-5 combines with J gene TRBJ1-2; D might be TRBD1 (5 bases). Trimming cost V 6 bases and J 1 base, with 15 bases left between them. Per the germline V gene, CDR1 is MNHEY and CDR2 is SVGAGI. This CDR3 contains 15 residues. CDR3: CASRPDSNLNYGYTF. The CDR3 DNA reads as TGTGCCAGCAGACCAGACAGTAACCTTAACTATGGCTACACCTTC.

Points on this clone: Other nucleotide sequences in the sample specify the same CDR3. The gene calls are TRBV9 and TRBJ1-1; D is perhaps TRBD1 (5 bases). V was cut by 2 bases and J by 1 base, with 6 bases left in between. The germline V gene has CDR1 SGDLS and CDR2 YYNGEE. The CDR3 totals 13 residues. The CDR3 nucleotides read TGTGCCAGCAGCGTCCAGGGGAACACTGAAGCTTTCTTT. This sequence encodes CASSVQGNTEAFF.

The chain couples TRBV27 to TRBJ1-3; 8 bases agree with TRBD1. J gave up 7 bases and V 6 bases, and 5 bases lay outside the gene matches. Germline V gene data show CDR1 as MNHEY and CDR2 as SMNVEV (reference sequence). The CDR3 totals 13 residues. Written as DNA, the CDR3 is TGTGCCAGCAGGACAGGGGATCTTAACACCATATATTTT. Its translation: CASRTGDLNTIYF.

The chain carries TRBV6-2 or TRBV6-3 and TRBJ2-4; D is uncertain. The V gene's germline CDR1 is MNHEY and CDR2 SVGEGT. This CDR3 spans 12 amino acids. Trimming removed 5 bases at V and 12 bases at J, with 14 bases between. The CDR3 reads CASSPPLDRQYF. The CDR3 DNA sequence: TGTGCCAGCAGTCCCCCCCTAGACCGTCAGTACTTC.

V and J are TRBV2 and TRBJ2-1, with a weak D call TRBD1 (6 bases). The germline gives CDR1 SNHLY, CDR2 FYNNEI. This CDR3 has 14 amino acids. Trimming removed 6 bases at V and 6 bases at J, with 15 bases between. The CDR3 nucleotides read TGTGCCAGCAGGGGGGCAGCAAATGGCAATGAGCAGTTCTTC. The encoded protein is CASRGAANGNEQFF.

The chain combines TRBV4-1 with TRBJ2-7; tentative D call: TRBD1 (6 bases). Between the trimmed V and J ends, which lost 1 base and 3 bases, there was a span of 13 bases. The germline V gene has CDR1 MGHRA and CDR2 YSYEKL. The length of the CDR3 is 15 residues. Written as DNA, the CDR3 is TGCGCCAGCAGCCAAGCCGGGACACGAGACTACGAGCAGTACTTC. This encodes CASSQAGTRDYEQYF.

The V call is TRBV5-1, the J call TRBJ2-1, with 8 bases matching TRBD1. Germline trimming cut 2 bases from V and 4 bases from J; bases unmatched to any gene: 2. CDR1 and CDR2 from the germline V gene are SGHRS and YFSETQ. The CDR3 has 14 residues. The chain's CDR3 is CASSFRTGYNEQFF. CDR3 nucleotides: TGCGCCAGCAGCTTTCGGACAGGGTACAATGAGCAGTTCTTC.

V usage is TRBV15 and J usage is TRBJ2-3; TRBD1 matches at 8 bases. This CDR3 contains 20 residues. The germline CDR1 and CDR2 sequences are LNHNV and YYDKDF (reference sequence). Losses at the gene ends were 0 bases for V and 0 bases for J; bases not matched to a gene: 14. The CDR3 sequence is CATSRDRQGGQGTSTDTQYF. In DNA, the CDR3 is TGTGCCACCAGCAGAGATCGGCAGGGAGGACAGGGAACGAGCACAGATACGCAGTATTTT.

The chain uses TRBV5-1 and TRBJ2-3, with 7 bases that match TRBD1. Looked up from germline, CDR1 is SGHRS and CDR2 is YFSETQ. After removal of 1 base from V and 5 bases from J, the junction contained 4 bases not matched to a gene. The CDR3 covers 14 residues. CDR3 in DNA: TGCGCCAGCAGCTTGACAGGGGTAGGAGATACGCAGTATTTT. Amino acids: CASSLTGVGDTQYF. Using reference TRBV5-1 and TRBJ2-3 for the parts outside the CDR3, the full variable domain is KAGVTQTPRYLIKTRGQQVTLSCSPISGHRSVSWYQQTPGQGLQFLFEYFSETQRNKGNFPGRFSGRQFSNSRSEMNVSTLELGDSALYLCASSLTGVGDTQYFGPGTRLTVL.

This chain connects TRBV29-1 to TRBJ1-2; unclear D gene. This CDR3 has 12 residues. Germline CDR1 reads SQVTM; CDR2 reads ANQGSEA. V gave up 6 bases and J gave up 3 bases, with 11 bases separating them. The CDR3 sequence is CSVGEGYYGYTF. Written as DNA, the CDR3 is TGCAGCGTCGGAGAGGGCTACTATGGCTACACCTTC.

With regard to this clone: The identical CDR3 is also encoded by other nucleotide sequences in the sample. The chain employs TRBV5-4 and TRBJ1-2, with D unresolved. Trimming removed 2 bases at V and 2 bases at J, with 7 bases between. The CDR3 contains 13 residues. Germline values: CDR1 SGHNT, CDR2 YYREEE (reference sequence). The CDR3 region has the DNA TGTGCCAGCAGCTTAGAGCGAAACTATGGCTACACCTTC. Its protein product is CASSLERNYGYTF.

This chain uses TRBV7-2 with TRBJ2-2; tentative D call: TRBD1 (5 bases). The V and J ends lost 1 base and 0 bases respectively, with 12 bases between them. The CDR3 is made up of 17 amino acids. Germline V gene data show CDR1 as SGHTA and CDR2 as FQGNSA. The CDR3 DNA reads TGTGCCAGCAGCTTAGATGAGTGGGGCGCGAACACCGGGGAGCTGTTTTTT. The encoded protein is CASSLDEWGANTGELFF.

The rearrangement links TRBV5-4 to TRBJ1-1; D might be TRBD1 (5 bases). Trimming stripped 4 bases from V and 7 bases from J, with 14 bases between. Per the germline V gene, CDR1 is SGHNT and CDR2 is YYREEE (reference sequence). The CDR3 extends over 13 amino acids. CDR3 sequence: CASSQTEAREAFF. The CDR3 DNA is TGTGCCAGCAGCCAGACAGAAGCTCGTGAAGCTTTCTTT.

The chain carries TRBV5-6 and TRBJ1-5, with 8 bases aligning to TRBD1. Germline V lookup: CDR1 SGHDT, CDR2 YYEEEE. CDR3 length equals 17 residues. Trimming at V came to 5 bases and at J to 2 bases, leaving 12 bases not matched to a gene. CDR3 amino acids: CASSFYRGGKGNQPQHF. DNA of the CDR3: TGTGCCAGCAGTTTCTACAGGGGGGGAAAGGGCAATCAGCCCCAGCATTTT.

This chain links TRBV7-2 with TRBJ2-3; no clear D. The V gene lost 3 bases and the J gene lost 5 bases, with 9 bases spanning the gap. The germline V gene encodes CDR1 SGHTA and CDR2 FQGNSA. The length of the CDR3 is 13 residues. The CDR3 region is CASSFSRRDTQYF. Here the CDR3 DNA reads TGTGCCAGCAGCTTTTCTCGGAGAGATACGCAGTATTTT.

This chain uses TRBV20-1 with TRBJ2-5; D remains unclear. Between the trimmed V and J ends, which lost 3 bases and 1 base, there was a span of 12 bases. CDR1 and CDR2 from the germline V gene are DFQATT and SNEGSKA (reference sequence). This CDR3 region has 14 residues. The CDR3 spells CSASQLKAQETQYF. CDR3 bases: TGCAGTGCTAGTCAACTAAAGGCCCAAGAGACCCAGTACTTC.